The present T cell receptor beta chain was sequenced within a study of cytomegalovirus exposure and HLA in healthy donors. General study results and limits: Subsequent analysis revealed that first-cohort TCR clusters tended to co-occur in the 110 or so validation repertoires. Both high specificity and high sensitivity reportedly marked the classifier's diagnosis of cytomegalovirus status. Cytomegalovirus association was listed for 170 or so TCR beta chains.

The V and J ends lost 1 base and 0 bases, in that order; junction bases with no gene match: 6. Germline V gives CDR1 SGHTA, CDR2 FQGNSA. The CDR3 spans 17 residues. As regards this clone: Its antigen remains unidentified.

Profiled with immunoSEQ multiplex PCR; TCRdb holds only in-frame clones, not every one. The table shows roughly 140,000 clones, with approximately 88% occurring only once. The TCR comes from a woman in her late teens or twenties in good health and CMV-seropositive. V usage is TRBV7-2 and J usage is TRBJ2-4, with 7 positions matching TRBD2. Material for sequencing was PBMCs. The CDR3 bases are TGTGCCAGCAGCTTAGTCGGGCTAGCGGTAGCCAAAAACATTCAGTACTTC. Translation: CASSLVGLAVAKNIQYF.